This T cell receptor (beta chain) came from a study of OX40 agonist ivuxolimab in advanced cancers. Study-level information: Patients got intravenous ivuxolimab at 0.01 to 10 mg/kg every 2 weeks. Previous treatment with anti-PD-1, anti-PD-L1 or anti-CTLA-4 therapy was allowed; 40% had received some. Notes on the study in general: Partial responders at 0.1-3.0 mg/kg had among the lowest clonal expansion.

Sequencing used immunoSEQ multiplex PCR; TCRdb keeps in-frame clones, though not all of them. The repertoire includes tens of thousands of clones, around 87% of them detected once, and roughly 3.7% sits in the top ten. Comments on this clone: Antigen unknown.

The CDR3 length is 17 residues. The J segment lost 1 base and the V segment lost 8 bases, leaving 14 bases of the junction unmatched. Germline CDR1 LNHDA, CDR2 SQIVND (reference sequence). The starting material was CD4+ or CD8+ T cells sorted from blood, obtained in a trial of the OX40 agonist ivuxolimab. This receptor was identified in an adult with an advanced solid tumor such as melanoma, head and neck, liver or kidney cancer. The V call is TRBV19, the J call TRBJ1-2, with 9 bases that match TRBD1. CDR3: CASRLVGTGNINYGYTF. CDR3 in DNA: TGTGCCAGTCGCCTCGTCGGGACAGGGAATATTAACTATGGCTACACCTTC.